This passage covers 28 T cell receptor beta chains from one sample sequenced in a study of T-cell memory formation after mild COVID-19. One entry per CDR3 protein results from TCRdb running MiXCR on the 5' RACE reads. Of about 410,000 distinct CDR3 sequences in the sample, approximately 19% were seen once. Specimen: PBMCs or a T cell subset sorted from them (not recorded which). All receptors come from a man between 18 and 29 years old who had mild COVID-19 (a few samples of this study predate the infection). Cell type and time point are not known.

This clonotype was seen more than once but under ten times. The V and J genes are TRBV20-1 and TRBJ1-6; 8 bases agree with TRBD1. CDR3 length: 16 amino acids. The germline V gene encodes CDR1 DFQATT and CDR2 SNEGSKA (reference sequence). Trimming took 1 base from V and 3 from J; bases not matched to a gene: 5. CDR3 DNA sequence: TGCAGTGCTAGAGGGACAGGGCTGCGCTATAATTCACCCCTCCACTTT. Encoded protein: CSARGTGLRYNSPLHF.

The rearrangement uses TRBV23-1 and TRBJ2-7, with 8 bases fitting TRBD1. TRBV23-1 is filed as an ORF, its function uncertain. Unmatched junction bases numbered 3, after V lost 6 bases and J lost 5 bases. The length of the CDR3 is 12 residues. CDR3 protein: CASRDRVNEQYV. For the CDR3, the DNA is TGCGCCAGCAGGGACAGGGTCAACGAGCAGTACGTC.

There are many counts of this clonotype. The rearrangement uses TRBV7-6 and TRBJ2-5; the D is unclear. The germline V gene encodes CDR1 SGHVS and CDR2 FNYEAQ. Trimming took off 2 bases at V and 5 bases at J, with 3 bases between the two ends. The CDR3 spans 11 residues. The CDR3 sequence: CASSLMETQYF. The CDR3 bases are TGTGCCAGCAGCTTAATGGAGACCCAGTACTTC.

The gene calls are TRBV4-3 and TRBJ2-3; 8 bases are a match to TRBD2. From germline, CDR1 is LGHNA and CDR2 YSLEER. The CDR3 has 15 residues. V shed 6 bases and J 5 bases; nucleotides not matched to a gene: 10. The CDR3 sequence: CASSQRSGGGDTQYF. The CDR3 region has the DNA TGCGCCAGCAGTCAGCGGAGCGGGGGAGGAGATACGCAGTATTTT.

This sequence joins TRBV7-2 and TRBJ2-3; 11 nucleotides align to TRBD2. CDR1 is SGHTA and CDR2 is FQGNSA in the germline V gene. The J segment lost 4 bases and the V segment lost 5 bases, leaving 8 bases of the junction unmatched. This CDR3 has 16 amino acids. The CDR3 is CASSTIAGGTPDTQYF. In DNA form, the CDR3 reads TGTGCCAGCAGCACGATAGCGGGGGGGACGCCAGATACGCAGTATTTT.

J is TRBJ1-1 and V is TRBV6-6, with D unclear. Looked up from germline, CDR1 is MNHNY and CDR2 is SVGAGI (reference sequence). This CDR3 has 14 residues. V lost 4 bases and J 1 base, leaving 10 bases between the germline ends. CDR3 amino acids: CASSSQAQNTEAFF. CDR3 in DNA: TGTGCCAGCAGTTCCCAGGCTCAGAACACTGAAGCTTTCTTT.

This chain uses TRBV11-2 with TRBJ1-2, with D possibly TRBD1 on 6 matching bases. With 5 bases removed from V and 8 bases from J, the gap between germline ends came to 18 bases. This CDR3 has 14 amino acids. Germline loops: CDR1 SGHAT, CDR2 FQNNGV. In DNA form, the CDR3 reads TGTGCCAGCAGCCGAACCCACAGGGAAGGGGGCTACACCTTC. It codes for CASSRTHREGGYTF. Filled out from reference TRBV11-2 and TRBJ1-2, the complete variable domain reads EAGVAQSPRYKIIEKRQSVAFWCNPISGHATLYWYQQILGQGPKLLIQFQNNGVVDDSQLPKDRFSAERLKGVDSTLKIQPAKLEDSAVYLCASSRTHREGGYTFGSGTRLTVV.

The chain recombines TRBV6-2 or TRBV6-3 with TRBJ2-7, with a tentative D call TRBD2 (5 bases). The V gene lost 2 bases and the J gene lost 7 bases, with 15 bases spanning the gap. CDR1 and CDR2 (germline): MNHEY, SVGEGT. This CDR3 region has 14 residues. The CDR3 loop reads CASSYAAGLREQYV. As DNA, the CDR3 is TGTGCCAGCAGTTACGCGGCGGGCCTGAGGGAGCAGTACGTC.

The genes are TRBV7-3 and TRBJ2-6; possible D gene TRBD1, 5 bases. Germline loops: CDR1 SGHTA, CDR2 FQGTGA. The CDR3 totals 18 residues. V was cut by 0 bases and J by 0 bases, with 12 bases left in between. CDR3 sequence reads: CASSLTGGAYSGANVLTF. Written as DNA, the CDR3 is TGTGCCAGCAGCTTAACCGGTGGGGCATACTCTGGGGCCAACGTCCTGACTTTC.

This clonotype was seen only a few times. The gene calls are TRBV6-6 and TRBJ2-3, with TRBD2 identical over 8 bases. In germline, CDR1 is MNHNY, CDR2 SVGAGI (reference sequence). V lost 6 bases, J lost 1 base, and 3 bases stayed unmatched. The CDR3 has 14 amino acids. CDR3 coding DNA: TGTGCCAGCAGGCGTAGCGGGGGCACAGATACGCAGTATTTT. Its translation is CASRRSGGTDTQYF.

This clonotype was observed a few times. CDR3 amino acids: CASSFSSGGSGTQYF. CDR3 nucleotide sequence: TGTGCCAGCAGCTTCTCGAGCGGGGGCTCGGGGACCCAGTACTTC. The chain has TRBV7-2 and TRBJ2-5; 8 positions agree with TRBD2. The CDR3 totals 15 residues. Germline values: CDR1 SGHTA, CDR2 FQGNSA. The ends lost 3 bases at V and 7 bases at J; junction bases unmatched: 10.

The V gene is TRBV29-1, the J gene TRBJ2-7, with 15 bases aligning to TRBD2. Per the germline V gene, CDR1 is SQVTM and CDR2 is ANQGSEA. Trimming took 7 bases from V and 3 from J; bases not matched to a gene: 10. The CDR3 totals 16 residues. As DNA, the CDR3 is TGCAGCGATGGTGCTGGACTAGCGGGGGGGCACTACGAGCAGTACGTC. Protein sequence: CSDGAGLAGGHYEQYV.

The chain carries TRBV7-2 and TRBJ2-1, with TRBD1 matching 8 bases. Germline V gene lookup returns CDR1 SGHTA and CDR2 FQGNSA. V gave up 3 bases and J gave up 0 bases; unmatched junction bases: 1. The CDR3 has 15 residues. The CDR3 sequence is CASSLDRDSYNEQFF. In DNA form, the CDR3 reads TGTGCCAGCAGCTTGGACAGGGACTCCTACAATGAGCAGTTCTTC.

This clonotype was seen many times. The V gene is TRBV29-1, the J gene TRBJ1-2, with a tentative D call TRBD1 (5 bases). The CDR3 loop spans 13 amino acids. Germline V gives CDR1 SQVTM, CDR2 ANQGSEA. With 8 bases removed from V and 7 bases from J, the gap between germline ends came to 20 bases. CDR3 protein: CSSWNPGLSGYTF. In DNA form, the CDR3 reads TGCAGCTCATGGAATCCGGGACTCTCTGGCTACACCTTC.

This clonotype occurred a few times. The chain couples TRBV7-9 to TRBJ1-1; 10 bases fit TRBD1. Losses at the gene ends were 3 bases for V and 1 base for J; bases not matched to a gene: 8. The CDR3 runs 17 residues. The germline V gene encodes CDR1 SEHNR and CDR2 FQNEAQ (reference sequence). CDR3 in DNA: TGTGCCAGCAGCTTGGAAACGGGACAGGGGCCGAACACTGAAGCTTTCTTT. This codes for CASSLETGQGPNTEAFF.

V gene TRBV28 combines with J gene TRBJ2-7; 11 bases agree with TRBD1. V trimming: 7 bases; J trimming: 3 bases; junction bases outside the gene matches: 8. The V gene's germline CDR1 is MDHEN and CDR2 SYDVKM. The CDR3 spans 15 residues. CDR3 DNA sequence: TGTGCCAGCACCCCTGCCGGGACAGGGGGCTACGAGCAGTACGTC. This translates into CASTPAGTGGYEQYV.

This clonotype showed up just a few times. This chain uses TRBV28 with TRBJ2-7, with D tentatively TRBD2 (5 bases). V gave up 3 bases and J gave up 7 bases, with 10 bases separating them. Germline lookup yields CDR1 MDHEN and CDR2 SYDVKM. The CDR3 is 12 amino acids. Written as DNA, the CDR3 is TGTGCCAGCAGTTTGGGAGTGGGGGAGCAGTACGTC. Amino acid sequence: CASSLGVGEQYV.

This clonotype was seen repeatedly, ten times or more. The chain recombines TRBV12-3 or TRBV12-4 with TRBJ2-4; either TRBD1 or TRBD2 may supply D (5 bases each). The CDR3 length is 13 residues. Trimming cost V 3 bases and J 8 bases, with 11 bases left between them. The CDR3 coding sequence is TGTGCCAGCAGTTTGGGGGAGAGAGACATTCAGTACTTC. Its protein product is CASSLGERDIQYF.

V is TRBV4-1 and J is TRBJ1-2, with a tentative D call TRBD1 (6 bases). Germline V gives CDR1 MGHRA, CDR2 YSYEKL. CDR3 size: 15 residues. The germline V and J ends were trimmed by 1 base and 5 bases, with 14 bases remaining between them. This CDR3 reads CASSQAEGGGYGYTF. The CDR3 coding sequence is TGCGCCAGCAGCCAAGCGGAGGGGGGTGGGTATGGCTACACCTTC.

The rearrangement links TRBV19 to TRBJ1-5; tentatively, D is TRBD1 (6 bases). The CDR3 spans 16 residues. The V end was cut by 6 bases, the J end by 2 bases, with 17 bases between. CDR1 is LNHDA, CDR2 SQIVND, per germline (reference sequence). The CDR3, as DNA: TGTGCCAGTAGAGCGGGGGCGCGGGGAGGCAATCAGCCCCAGCATTTT. It yields the protein CASRAGARGGNQPQHF.

This clonotype was recorded a few times. The rearrangement links TRBV5-6 to TRBJ2-5; weak D call: TRBD2 (5 bases). The V and J ends lost 6 bases and 0 bases respectively, with 15 bases between them. The CDR3 has 15 amino acids. The V gene's germline CDR1 is SGHDT and CDR2 YYEEEE. CDR3 sequence: CASNDKREYQETQYF. CDR3 nucleotide sequence: TGTGCCAGCAACGACAAGAGGGAGTACCAAGAGACCCAGTACTTC.

This chain uses TRBV4-1 with TRBJ1-5; unclear D gene. The CDR3 is 16 residues long. Trimming removed 2 bases from V and 1 base from J, with 12 bases in between. Germline CDR1 and CDR2: MGHRA and YSYEKL. CDR3 amino acids: CASSQLVGESNQPQHF. The CDR3 DNA reads TGCGCCAGCAGCCAACTCGTGGGAGAGAGCAATCAGCCCCAGCATTTT.

This clonotype came up a few times. The chain carries TRBV4-1 and TRBJ2-5, with 16 bases matching TRBD2. This CDR3 has 20 residues. The junction had 14 bases not matched to a gene; V was cut back by 3 bases and J by 4 bases. The germline V gene encodes CDR1 MGHRA and CDR2 YSYEKL. The CDR3 region is CASSQDPGLAGGPESETQYF. Here the CDR3 DNA reads TGCGCCAGCAGCCAGGACCCGGGACTAGCGGGGGGGCCTGAATCAGAGACCCAGTACTTC.

The chain recombines TRBV18 with TRBJ2-5; tentatively, D is TRBD2 (6 bases). Germline lookup yields CDR1 KGHSH and CDR2 LQKENI. This CDR3 is built from 13 residues. The V end lost 6 bases, the J end lost 3 bases, and 11 bases lay between the germline ends. Here the CDR3 reads CASSQPGEETQYF. CDR3 nucleotides: TGTGCCAGCTCCCAGCCGGGGGAAGAGACCCAGTACTTC.

The chain is built from TRBV3-2 and TRBJ2-7; the DNA was not compared with TRBD1, the D call given in the table. TRBV3-2 corresponds to a pseudogene. This CDR3 has 18 residues. CDR3 DNA: TGTGCCAGCAGCCCAATCAGGGATCCGGGGGGCATCTCCTACGAGCAGTACGTC. This translates into CASSPIRDPGGISYEQYV.

The V and J genes are TRBV7-9 and TRBJ2-1; D gene uncertain. V dropped 6 bases and J dropped 10 bases, with 16 bases sitting between them. CDR1 and CDR2 (germline): SEHNR, FQNEAQ (reference sequence). The CDR3 covers 13 residues. CDR3 sequence (DNA): TGTGCCAGCAGGCACAGTGCCGGTTTGGAGCAGTTCTTC. Protein sequence: CASRHSAGLEQFF.

V is TRBV28 and J is TRBJ1-2; D perhaps matches TRBD1 (6 bases). Looked up from germline, CDR1 is MDHEN and CDR2 is SYDVKM. The ends were cut back, 6 bases at V and 4 bases at J, with 15 bases in the middle. CDR3 size: 14 residues. Here the CDR3 reads CASRQGLAGYGYTF. The CDR3 DNA reads as TGTGCCAGCAGACAGGGTCTTGCAGGCTATGGCTACACCTTC.

This clonotype was observed a few times. The chain combines TRBV27 with TRBJ2-6; 7 nucleotides line up with TRBD1. The germline gives CDR1 MNHEY, CDR2 SMNVEV (reference sequence). This CDR3 has 17 residues. V gave up 5 bases and J gave up 4 bases; unmatched junction bases: 11. The CDR3 DNA reads TGTGCCAGCAGTCGCAATACAGGGGTAGCGGGGGCCAACGTCCTGACTTTC. This encodes CASSRNTGVAGANVLTF.